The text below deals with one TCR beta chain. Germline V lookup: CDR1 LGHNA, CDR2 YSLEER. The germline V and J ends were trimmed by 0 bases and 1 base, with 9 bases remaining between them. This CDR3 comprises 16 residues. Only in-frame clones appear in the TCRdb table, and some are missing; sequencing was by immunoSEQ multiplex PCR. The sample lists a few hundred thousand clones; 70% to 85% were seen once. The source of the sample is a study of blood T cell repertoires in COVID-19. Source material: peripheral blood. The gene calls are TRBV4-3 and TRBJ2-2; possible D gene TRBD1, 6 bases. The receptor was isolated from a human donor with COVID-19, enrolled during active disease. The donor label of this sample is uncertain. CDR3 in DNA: TGCGCCAGCAGCCAAGATCCGGGACAGAACACCGGGGAGCTGTTTTTT. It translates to CASSQDPGQNTGELFF.